Each of the 5 T cell receptor beta chains below was sequenced from the same sample in a study of blood T cell repertoires in COVID-19. Repertoires were generated with immunoSEQ multiplex PCR, while TCRdb's copy carries only in-frame clones and drops some. Seen here are 55,000 to 70,000 clones, around 79% observed once, and the top ten hold 3% to 3.5%. The sample was peripheral blood. These TCRs come from a man between 60 and 70 years old with acute or convalescent COVID-19.

A few counts support this clone. The genes are TRBV11-2 and TRBJ2-7, with D possibly being TRBD1 (5 bases). The germline V gene has CDR1 SGHAT and CDR2 FQNNGV. The CDR3 is 15 residues long. The V end was cut by 5 bases, the J end by 6 bases, with 20 bases between. The CDR3 DNA is TGTGCCAGCAGCCCTCAAGGGGTCCAGAACCTCGAGCAGTACTTC. Translated, it gives CASSPQGVQNLEQYF.

V usage is TRBV7-3 and J usage is TRBJ2-1, with 7 bases matching TRBD2. The V gene's germline CDR1 is SGHTA and CDR2 FQGTGA. This CDR3 spans 15 amino acids. V shed 5 bases and J 5 bases; nucleotides not matched to a gene: 9. CDR3 amino acids: CASSLGLDGHNEQFF. The CDR3 DNA is TGTGCCAGCAGCCTCGGACTAGATGGTCACAATGAGCAGTTCTTC.

This clone was detected ten times or more. The chain recombines TRBV25-1 with TRBJ1-1; the D gene is possibly TRBD1 (6 bases). The V gene lost 5 bases and the J gene lost 5 bases, with 12 bases spanning the gap. CDR3 length equals 13 residues. CDR1 and CDR2 (germline): MGHDK, SYGVNS. Here the CDR3 DNA reads TGTGCCAGCAGTTACACAGGGCTTACTGAAGCTTTCTTT. Amino acids: CASSYTGLTEAFF.

The chain combines TRBV4-1 with TRBJ1-5, with D unclear. V lost 1 base, J lost 5 bases, and 9 bases lay in between. Germline CDR1 is MGHRA and CDR2 is YSYEKL. The CDR3 spans 14 residues. CDR3 residues: CASSQGPPYQPQHF. The CDR3 bases are TGCGCCAGCAGCCAAGGTCCCCCCTATCAGCCCCAGCATTTT.

J is TRBJ2-7 and V is TRBV7-2; 10 bases align to TRBD2. The CDR3 has 14 residues. The germline gives CDR1 SGHTA, CDR2 FQGNSA. The trim removed 5 bases at V and 4 bases at J, leaving 5 bases unmatched. The CDR3 loop reads CASSPSGGEYEQYF. CDR3 in DNA: TGTGCCAGCAGCCCTAGCGGGGGAGAGTACGAGCAGTACTTC.